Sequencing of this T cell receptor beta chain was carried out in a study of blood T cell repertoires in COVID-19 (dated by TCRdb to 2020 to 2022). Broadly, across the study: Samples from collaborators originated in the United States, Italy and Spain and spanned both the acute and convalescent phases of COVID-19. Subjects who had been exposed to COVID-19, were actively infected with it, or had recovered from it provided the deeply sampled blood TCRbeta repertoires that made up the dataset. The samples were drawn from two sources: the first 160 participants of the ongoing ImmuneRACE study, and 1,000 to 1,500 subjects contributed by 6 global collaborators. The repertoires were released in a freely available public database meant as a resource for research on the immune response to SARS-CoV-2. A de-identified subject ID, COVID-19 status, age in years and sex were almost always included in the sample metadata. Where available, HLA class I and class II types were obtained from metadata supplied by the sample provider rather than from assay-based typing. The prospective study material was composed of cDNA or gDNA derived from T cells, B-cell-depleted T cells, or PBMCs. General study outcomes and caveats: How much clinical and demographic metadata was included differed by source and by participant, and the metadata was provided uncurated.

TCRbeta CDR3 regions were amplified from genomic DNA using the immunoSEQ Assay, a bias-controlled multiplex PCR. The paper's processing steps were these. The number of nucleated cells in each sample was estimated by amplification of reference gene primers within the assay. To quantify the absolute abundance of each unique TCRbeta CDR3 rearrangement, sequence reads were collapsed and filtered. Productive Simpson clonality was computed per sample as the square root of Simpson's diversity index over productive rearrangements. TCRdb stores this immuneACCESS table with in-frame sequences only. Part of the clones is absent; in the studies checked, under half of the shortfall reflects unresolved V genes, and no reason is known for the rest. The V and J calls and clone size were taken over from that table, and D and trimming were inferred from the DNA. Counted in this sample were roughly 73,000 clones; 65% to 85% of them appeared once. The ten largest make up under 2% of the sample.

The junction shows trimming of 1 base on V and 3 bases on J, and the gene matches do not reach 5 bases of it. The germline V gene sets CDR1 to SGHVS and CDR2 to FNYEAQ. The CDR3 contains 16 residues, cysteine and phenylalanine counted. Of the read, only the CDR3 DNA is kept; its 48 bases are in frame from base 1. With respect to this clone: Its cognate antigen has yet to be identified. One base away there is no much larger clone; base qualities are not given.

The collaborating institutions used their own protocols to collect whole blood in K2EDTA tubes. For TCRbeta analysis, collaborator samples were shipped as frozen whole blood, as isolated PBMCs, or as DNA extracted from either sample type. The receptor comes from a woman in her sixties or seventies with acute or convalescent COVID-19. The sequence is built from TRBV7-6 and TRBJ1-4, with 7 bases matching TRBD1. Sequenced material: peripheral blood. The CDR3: CASSLEGGTANEKLFF. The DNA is TGTGCCAGCAGCTTAGAGGGTGGGACAGCTAATGAAAAACTGTTTTTT.